Included here is one T cell receptor beta chain sequence, with context. Profiling relied on immunoSEQ multiplex PCR, and the TCRdb table lists in-frame clones only, not all of them. Of around 100,000 clones listed, about 90% are singletons. V dropped 0 bases and J dropped 2 bases, with 8 bases sitting between them. Germline V gene lookup returns CDR1 LGHDT and CDR2 YNNKEL (reference sequence). The CDR3 length is 15 residues. The source of the sample is a study of T cell responses to AZD1222 COVID-19 vaccine. This chain connects TRBV3-1 (or the pseudogene TRBV3-2) to TRBJ1-3; D is unresolved. The receptor was derived from an adult in good health. The sample was peripheral blood, taken on day 0 of AZD1222 vaccination. DNA of the CDR3: TGTGCCAGCAGCCAAGACTCGATTCCTGGAAACACCATATATTTT. This gives the protein CASSQDSIPGNTIYF.